The sample holds a few counts of the clone carrying this T cell receptor (beta chain). Its antigen is unknown. The assay was immunoSEQ multiplex PCR, and TCRdb's table has in-frame clones only and misses some. The sample has around 60,000 clones, around 90% seen once; the top ten hold under 6%. V was cut by 3 bases and J by 2 bases, with 12 bases left in between. The CDR3 runs to 15 residues. Germline CDR1 reads SGDLS; CDR2 reads YYNGEE. The data stem from a study of PD-1 blockade in classical Hodgkin lymphoma. Study-wide results and caveats: The diversity seen at baseline in complete responders resembled that of newly diagnosed patients. TCR diversity in CD4+, not CD8+, cells rose significantly by C4D1. Causes of the repertoire differences remain undefined, possibly disease activity or prior therapy. Reported findings placed baseline TCR diversity lower in newly diagnosed patients (compared with healthy donors).

All patients experienced relapse after autologous stem cell transplantation, and brentuximab vedotin exposure was variable. The TCR was taken from a human donor with classical Hodgkin lymphoma. Source: peripheral blood mononuclear cells (PBMCs), taken before the second cycle of nivolumab. The rearrangement uses TRBV9 and TRBJ1-3; no definite D call. The CDR3 nucleotides are TGTGCCAGCAGCGCCGAGGTCAATACTGGAAACACCATATATTTT. Translating gives CASSAEVNTGNTIYF. Full variable domain (missing parts from reference TRBV9 and TRBJ1-3): DSGVTQTPKHLITATGQRVTLRCSPRSGDLSVYWYQQSLDQGLQFLIQYYNGEERAKGNILERFSAQQFPDLHSELNLSSLELGDSALYFCASSAEVNTGNTIYFGEGSWLTVV.